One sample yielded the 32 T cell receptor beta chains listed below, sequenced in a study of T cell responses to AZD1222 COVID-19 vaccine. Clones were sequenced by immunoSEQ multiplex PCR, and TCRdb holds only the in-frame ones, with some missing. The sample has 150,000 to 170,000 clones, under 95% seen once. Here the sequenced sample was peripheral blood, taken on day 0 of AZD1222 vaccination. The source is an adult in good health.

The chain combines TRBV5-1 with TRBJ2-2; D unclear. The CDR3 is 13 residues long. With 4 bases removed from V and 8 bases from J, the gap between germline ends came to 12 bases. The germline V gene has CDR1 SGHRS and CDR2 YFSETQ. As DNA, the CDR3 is TGCGCCAGCAGCCTCCTGACCGATGGGGAGCTGTTTTTT. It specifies CASSLLTDGELFF.

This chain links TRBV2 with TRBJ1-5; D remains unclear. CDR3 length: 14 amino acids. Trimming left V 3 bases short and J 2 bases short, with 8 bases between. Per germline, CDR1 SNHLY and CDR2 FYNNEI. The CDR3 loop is CASSDPLGNQPQHF. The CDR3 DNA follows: TGTGCCAGCAGTGATCCTCTTGGCAATCAGCCCCAGCATTTT.

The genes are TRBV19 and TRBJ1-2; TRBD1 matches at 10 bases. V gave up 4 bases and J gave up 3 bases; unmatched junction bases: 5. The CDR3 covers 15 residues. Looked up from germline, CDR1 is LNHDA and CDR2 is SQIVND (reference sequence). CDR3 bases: TGTGCCAGTAGTACGGACAGGGGGTTCCACTATGGCTACACCTTC. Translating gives CASSTDRGFHYGYTF.

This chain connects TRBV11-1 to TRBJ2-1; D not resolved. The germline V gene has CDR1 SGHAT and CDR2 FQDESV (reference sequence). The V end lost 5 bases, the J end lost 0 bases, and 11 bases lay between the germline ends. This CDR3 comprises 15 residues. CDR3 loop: CASSQDGNSYNEQFF. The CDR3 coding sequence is TGTGCCAGCAGCCAGGACGGTAACTCCTACAATGAGCAGTTCTTC.

For the CDR3, the DNA is TGTGCCAGCAGCCTAGAGCGTGGGAGGGCCGTCGGGGAGCTGTTTTTT. Encoded protein: CASSLERGRAVGELFF. This chain links TRBV5-5 with TRBJ2-2; 7 bases match TRBD2. Germline values: CDR1 SGHKS, CDR2 YYEKEE (reference sequence). V dropped 4 bases and J dropped 7; count of bases not matched to a gene: 13. There are 16 residues in the CDR3.

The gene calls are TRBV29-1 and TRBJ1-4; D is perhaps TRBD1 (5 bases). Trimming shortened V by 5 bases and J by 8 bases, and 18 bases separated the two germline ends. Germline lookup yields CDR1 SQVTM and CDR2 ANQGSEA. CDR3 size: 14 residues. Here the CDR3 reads CSVYLGPRDEKLFF. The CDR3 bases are TGCAGCGTTTATCTCGGCCCCAGGGACGAAAAACTGTTTTTT.

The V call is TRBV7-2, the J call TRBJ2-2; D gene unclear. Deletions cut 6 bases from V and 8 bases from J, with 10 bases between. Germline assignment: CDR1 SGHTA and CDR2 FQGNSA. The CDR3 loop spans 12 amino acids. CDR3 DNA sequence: TGTGCCAGCAGTTCCCAAAAGGGGGAGCTGTTTTTT. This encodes CASSSQKGELFF.

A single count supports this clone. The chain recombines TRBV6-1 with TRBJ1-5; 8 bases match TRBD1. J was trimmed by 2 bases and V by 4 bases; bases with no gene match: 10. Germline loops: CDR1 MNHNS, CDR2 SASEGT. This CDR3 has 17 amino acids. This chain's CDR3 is CASSGRQGFFRNQPQHF. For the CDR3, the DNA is TGTGCCAGCAGTGGCCGACAGGGGTTCTTTCGCAATCAGCCCCAGCATTTT.

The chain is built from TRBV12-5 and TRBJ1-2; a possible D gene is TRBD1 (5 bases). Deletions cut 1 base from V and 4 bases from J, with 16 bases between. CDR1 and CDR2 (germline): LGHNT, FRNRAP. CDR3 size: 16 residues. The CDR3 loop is CASGLAGGGRPYGYTF. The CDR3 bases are TGTGCTAGTGGTTTGGCCGGGGGAGGGCGGCCCTATGGCTACACCTTC.

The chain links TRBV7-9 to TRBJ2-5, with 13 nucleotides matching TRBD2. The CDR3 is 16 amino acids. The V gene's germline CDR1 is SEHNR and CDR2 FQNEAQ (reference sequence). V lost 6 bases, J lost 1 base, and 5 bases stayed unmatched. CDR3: CASRPGLAGAQETQYF. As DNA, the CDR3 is TGTGCCAGCAGGCCCGGACTAGCGGGGGCCCAAGAGACCCAGTACTTC. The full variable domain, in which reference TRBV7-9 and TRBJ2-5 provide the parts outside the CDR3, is DTGVSQNPRHKITKRGQNVTFRCDPISEHNRLYWYRQTLGQGPEFLTYFQNEAQLEKSRLLSDRFSAERPKGSFSTLEIQRTEQGDSAMYLCASRPGLAGAQETQYFGPGTRLLVL.

As DNA, the CDR3 is TGCGCCAGCAGCTTAGACAGTTCCTATGGCTACACCTTC. It specifies CASSLDSSYGYTF. J is TRBJ1-2 and V is TRBV5-1; D might be TRBD1 (5 bases). The CDR3 extends over 13 amino acids. V was clipped by 2 bases and J by 4 bases, with 9 bases between them. Germline CDR1 is SGHRS and CDR2 is YFSETQ.

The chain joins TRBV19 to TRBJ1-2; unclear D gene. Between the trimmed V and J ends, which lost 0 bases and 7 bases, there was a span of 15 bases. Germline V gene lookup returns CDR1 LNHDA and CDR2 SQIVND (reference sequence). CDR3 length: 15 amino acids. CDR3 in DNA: TGTGCCAGTAGTATAGAGGACCCCCGGAGGAGTGGCTACACCTTC. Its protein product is CASSIEDPRRSGYTF. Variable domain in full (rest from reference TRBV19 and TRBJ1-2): DGGITQSPKYLFRKEGQNVTLSCEQNLNHDAMYWYRQDPGQGLRLIYYSQIVNDFQKGDIAEGYSVSREKKESFPLTVTSAQKNPTAFYLCASSIEDPRRSGYTFGSGTRLTVV.

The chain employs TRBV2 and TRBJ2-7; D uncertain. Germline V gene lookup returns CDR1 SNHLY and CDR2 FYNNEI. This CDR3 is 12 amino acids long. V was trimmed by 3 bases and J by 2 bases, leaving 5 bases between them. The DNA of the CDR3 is TGTGCCAGCAGTGATGGGGCCTACGAGCAGTACTTC. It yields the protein CASSDGAYEQYF.

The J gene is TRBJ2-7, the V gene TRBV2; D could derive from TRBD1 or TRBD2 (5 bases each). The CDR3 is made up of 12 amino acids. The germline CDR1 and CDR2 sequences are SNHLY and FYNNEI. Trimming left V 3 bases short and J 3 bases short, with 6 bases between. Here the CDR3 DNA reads TGTGCCAGCAGTGAGGGGGTCTACGAGCAGTACTTC. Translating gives CASSEGVYEQYF.

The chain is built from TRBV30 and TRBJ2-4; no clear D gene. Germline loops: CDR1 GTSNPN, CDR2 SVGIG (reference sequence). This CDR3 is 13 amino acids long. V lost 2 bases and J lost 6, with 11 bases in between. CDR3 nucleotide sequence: TGTGCCTGGAGTAGGCAAGCCGGAAACATTCAGTACTTC. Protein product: CAWSRQAGNIQYF.

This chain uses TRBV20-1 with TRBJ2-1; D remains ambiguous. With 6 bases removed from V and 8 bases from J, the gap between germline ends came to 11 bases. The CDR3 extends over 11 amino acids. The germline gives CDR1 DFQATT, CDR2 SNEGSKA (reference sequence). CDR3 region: CSAPSVHEQFF. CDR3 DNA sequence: TGCAGTGCCCCCTCGGTTCATGAGCAGTTCTTC.

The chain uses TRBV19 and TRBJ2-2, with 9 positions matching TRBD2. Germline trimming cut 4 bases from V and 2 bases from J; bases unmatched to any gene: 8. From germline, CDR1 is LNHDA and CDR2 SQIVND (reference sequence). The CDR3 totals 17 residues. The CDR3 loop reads CASSKFAGGPNTGELFF. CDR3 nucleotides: TGTGCCAGTAGTAAATTCGCGGGGGGGCCTAACACCGGGGAGCTGTTTTTT.

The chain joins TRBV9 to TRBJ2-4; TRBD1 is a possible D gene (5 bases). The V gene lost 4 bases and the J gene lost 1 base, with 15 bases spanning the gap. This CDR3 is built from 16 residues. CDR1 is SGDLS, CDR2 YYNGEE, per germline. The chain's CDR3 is CASSPRGHNAKNIQYF. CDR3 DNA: TGTGCCAGCAGCCCAAGAGGACATAACGCCAAAAACATTCAGTACTTC.

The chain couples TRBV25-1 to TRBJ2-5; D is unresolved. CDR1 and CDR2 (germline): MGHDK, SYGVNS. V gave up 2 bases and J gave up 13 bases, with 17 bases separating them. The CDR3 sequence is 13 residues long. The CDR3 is CASSEAPLHPPYF. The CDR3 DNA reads TGTGCCAGCAGTGAAGCTCCTCTTCACCCCCCGTACTTC.

CDR3 coding DNA: TGTGCCAGTCCACTTCAAGGGAGGTCTGGAAACACCATATATTTT. Protein: CASPLQGRSGNTIYF. The chain uses TRBV19 and TRBJ1-3; unclear D gene. The germline gives CDR1 LNHDA, CDR2 SQIVND (reference sequence). V lost 8 bases and J 1 base, leaving 15 bases between the germline ends. CDR3 size: 15 residues. Variable domain in full (rest from reference TRBV19 and TRBJ1-3): DGGITQSPKYLFRKEGQNVTLSCEQNLNHDAMYWYRQDPGQGLRLIYYSQIVNDFQKGDIAEGYSVSREKKESFPLTVTSAQKNPTAFYLCASPLQGRSGNTIYFGEGSWLTVV.

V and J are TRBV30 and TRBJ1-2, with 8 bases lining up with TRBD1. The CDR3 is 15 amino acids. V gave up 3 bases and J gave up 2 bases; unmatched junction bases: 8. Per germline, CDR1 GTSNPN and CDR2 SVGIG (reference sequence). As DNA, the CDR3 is TGTGCCTGGAGCCTCAACAGGGGGTTCAACTATGGCTACACCTTC. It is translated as CAWSLNRGFNYGYTF.

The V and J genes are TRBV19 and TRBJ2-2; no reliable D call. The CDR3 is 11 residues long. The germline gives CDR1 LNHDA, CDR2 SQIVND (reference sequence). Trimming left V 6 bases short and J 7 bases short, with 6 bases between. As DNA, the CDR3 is TGTGCCAGTAGCCACAGCGGGGAGCTGTTTTTT. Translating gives CASSHSGELFF. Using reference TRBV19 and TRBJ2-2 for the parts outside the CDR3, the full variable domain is DGGITQSPKYLFRKEGQNVTLSCEQNLNHDAMYWYRQDPGQGLRLIYYSQIVNDFQKGDIAEGYSVSREKKESFPLTVTSAQKNPTAFYLCASSHSGELFFGEGSRLTVL.

CDR3 DNA sequence: TGTGCCAGTAGTATAGGGGGACAGGAGGCCTCACCCCTCCACTTT. It yields the protein CASSIGGQEASPLHF. The chain has TRBV19 and TRBJ1-6; the match to TRBD1 covers 8 bases. Germline CDR1 LNHDA, CDR2 SQIVND (reference sequence). The trim removed 1 base at V and 10 bases at J, leaving 6 bases unmatched. CDR3 length equals 15 residues.

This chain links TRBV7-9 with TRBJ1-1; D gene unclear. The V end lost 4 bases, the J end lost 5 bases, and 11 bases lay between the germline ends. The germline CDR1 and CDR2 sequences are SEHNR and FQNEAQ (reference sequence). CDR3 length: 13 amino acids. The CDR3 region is CASSSGPGTEAFF. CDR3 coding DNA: TGTGCCAGCAGCTCCGGCCCGGGGACTGAAGCTTTCTTT.

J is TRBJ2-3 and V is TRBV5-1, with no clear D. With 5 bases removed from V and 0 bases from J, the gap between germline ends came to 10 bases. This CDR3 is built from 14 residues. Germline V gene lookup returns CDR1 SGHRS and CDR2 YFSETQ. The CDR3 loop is CASRRAVSTDTQYF. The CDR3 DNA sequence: TGCGCCAGCAGAAGGGCGGTGAGCACAGATACGCAGTATTTT.

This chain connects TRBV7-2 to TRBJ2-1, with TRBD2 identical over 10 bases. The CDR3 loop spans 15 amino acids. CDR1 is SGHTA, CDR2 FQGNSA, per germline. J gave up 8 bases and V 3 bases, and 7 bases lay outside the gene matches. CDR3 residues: CASSLPSGGADEQFF. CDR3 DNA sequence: TGTGCCAGCAGCTTGCCCAGCGGGGGGGCGGATGAGCAGTTCTTC.

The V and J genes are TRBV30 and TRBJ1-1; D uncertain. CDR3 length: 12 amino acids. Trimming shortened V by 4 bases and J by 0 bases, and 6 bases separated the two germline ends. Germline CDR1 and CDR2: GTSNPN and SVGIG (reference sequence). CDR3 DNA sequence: TGTGCCTGGAACGAACTGAACACTGAAGCTTTCTTT. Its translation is CAWNELNTEAFF.

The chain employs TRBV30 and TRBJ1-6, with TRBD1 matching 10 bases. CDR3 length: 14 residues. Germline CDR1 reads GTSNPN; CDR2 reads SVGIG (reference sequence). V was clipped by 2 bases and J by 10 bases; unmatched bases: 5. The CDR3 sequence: CAWSLGTGESPLHF. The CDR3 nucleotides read TGTGCCTGGAGTCTGGGGACAGGGGAATCACCCCTCCACTTT.

The CDR3 nucleotides read TGTGCCAGCAGCCCACCGCCAGGAGACGCGCCCTACGAGCAGTACTTC. Translation: CASSPPPGDAPYEQYF. The chain carries TRBV9 and TRBJ2-7, with D hard to call. The V gene lost 4 bases and the J gene lost 2 bases, with 19 bases spanning the gap. Germline V CDR1 and CDR2: SGDLS, YYNGEE. The CDR3 totals 16 residues. The full variable domain, completed using reference TRBV9 and TRBJ2-7, is DSGVTQTPKHLITATGQRVTLRCSPRSGDLSVYWYQQSLDQGLQFLIQYYNGEERAKGNILERFSAQQFPDLHSELNLSSLELGDSALYFCASSPPPGDAPYEQYFGPGTRLTVT.

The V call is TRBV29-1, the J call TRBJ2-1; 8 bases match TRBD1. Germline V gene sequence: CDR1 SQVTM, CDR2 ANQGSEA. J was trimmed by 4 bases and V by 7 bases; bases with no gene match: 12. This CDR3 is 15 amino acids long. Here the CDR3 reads CSGTGSLELYNEQFF. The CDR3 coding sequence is TGCAGCGGGACAGGGTCTCTCGAACTATACAATGAGCAGTTCTTC.

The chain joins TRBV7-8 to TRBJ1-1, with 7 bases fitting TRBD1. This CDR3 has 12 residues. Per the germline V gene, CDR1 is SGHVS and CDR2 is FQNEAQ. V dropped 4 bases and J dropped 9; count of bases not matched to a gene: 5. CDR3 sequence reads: CASSSHRGKAFF. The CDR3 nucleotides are TGTGCCAGCAGCTCCCACAGGGGAAAAGCTTTCTTT.

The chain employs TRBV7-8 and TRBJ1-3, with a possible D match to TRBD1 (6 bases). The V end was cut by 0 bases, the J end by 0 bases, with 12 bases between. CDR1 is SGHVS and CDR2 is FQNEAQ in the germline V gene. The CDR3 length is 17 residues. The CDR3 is CASSLAGGLSSGNTIYF. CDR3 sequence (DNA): TGTGCCAGCAGCTTAGCTGGGGGCTTGAGCTCTGGAAACACCATATATTTT.